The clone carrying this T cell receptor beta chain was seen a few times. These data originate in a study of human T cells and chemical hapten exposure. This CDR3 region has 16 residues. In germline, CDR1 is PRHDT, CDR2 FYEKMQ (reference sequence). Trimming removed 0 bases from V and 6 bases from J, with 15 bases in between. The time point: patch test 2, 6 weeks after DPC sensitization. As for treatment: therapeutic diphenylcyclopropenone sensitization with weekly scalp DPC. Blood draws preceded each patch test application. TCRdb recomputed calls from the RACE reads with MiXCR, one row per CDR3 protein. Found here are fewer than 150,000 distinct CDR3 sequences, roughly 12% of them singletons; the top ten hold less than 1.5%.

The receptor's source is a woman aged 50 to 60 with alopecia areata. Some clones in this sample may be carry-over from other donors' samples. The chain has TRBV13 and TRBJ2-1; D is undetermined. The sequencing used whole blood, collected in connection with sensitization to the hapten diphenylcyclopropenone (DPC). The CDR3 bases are TGTGCCAGCAGCTTAGGCCGGGCTCCTATCGGCAATGAGCAGTTCTTC. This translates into CASSLGRAPIGNEQFF.